Listed here is a single T cell receptor (beta chain). Its antigen specificity is not known. No quality values exist for individual bases; no much larger clone is one base distant. The sample is drawn from a study of T-cell memory formation after mild COVID-19 listed by TCRdb under 2021. About the investigation overall: TCR sequence clusters from the two donors were largely donor specific. In a couple of donors, T-cell clones that expanded and contracted after mild COVID-19 were followed by sequencing TCRalpha and TCRbeta repertoires longitudinally. The cohort was made up of two young adult volunteers, one female and one male, who were previously healthy.

V and J are truncated by 1 base and 0 bases respectively, leaving an intervening sequence of 8 bases. The CDR3 holds 15 amino acids from the cysteine to the phenylalanine. The entry retains the CDR3 DNA only, 45 bases that are in frame from base 1. CDR1 is given as SGHRS and CDR2 as YFSETQ, both from the germline V gene. What the research found in general, with its limitations: Only two mild cases were covered in the study, and larger cohorts including severe cases with pre-infection samples were considered necessary. Contracting CD4+ clones appeared mostly in the CM and EM memory subsets, whereas CD8+ clones were enriched in EMRA. From day 15 to 85, contracting clones showed balanced CD4/CD8 phenotypes, whereas a second wave of clones that expanded from day 15 to 37 leaned towards CD4+. The detection of some responding clones in pre-infection memory suggests that pre-existing cross-reactive memory T cells joined the SARS-CoV-2 response. SARS-CoV-2 specificity was not confirmed for the second-wave clones peaking on day 37.

The sequencer listed for this sample is Illumina NovaSeq 6000. TCRalpha and TCRbeta cDNA libraries were constructed by 5'RACE with constant-segment primers, with sample barcodes and unique molecular identifiers being introduced. RNA was extracted from every sample with Trizol reagent. Amplification of the libraries took two PCR steps, and the second step added a second sample barcode plus Illumina TruSeq adapters. Sequencing of the libraries was done on an Illumina NovaSeq, producing 2 x 150 bp paired-end reads. In the source study's methods: With migec v1.2.7, reads were demultiplexed and then collapsed into UMI-guided consensus sequences. With mixcr v2.1.11, UMI consensuses were aligned to TRA and TRB V and J templates and assembled into clonotypes. Expanded or contracted clonotypes were those called significant by both edgeR and NoisET, with noise models trained on biological replicates. For edgeR calls, the thresholds were a false discovery rate-adjusted p below 0.01 and a log2 fold-change of 1. PCA with hierarchical clustering of max-normalized trajectories of the 1000 most abundant clonotypes was used as exploratory dynamics analysis. Separately sequenced CD4+ and CD8+ repertoires were used to assign the CD4 or CD8 phenotype of responding clones. The public sequencing data were trimmed at Q25 with fastp and processed into clonotypes with MiXCR by TCRdb, which kept only in-frame beta chains. Every entry covers one CDR3 protein and lists the most common genes and DNA from its rows. The V and J calls and clone size are TCRdb's, not the authors'. This sample lists more than 150,000 distinct CDR3 sequences; approximately 18% were detected once. Clones ranked in the top ten supply roughly 3.9% of the sample.

Ficoll-Paque density gradient centrifugation was used to isolate PBMCs. Material for sequencing was PBMCs or a T cell subset sorted from them (not recorded which). The chain couples TRBV5-1 to TRBJ2-1, with the D segment identity uncertain. The sequence derives from a man aged 18 to 35 who had mild COVID-19 (a few samples of this study predate the infection). The sample titles of this study are shuffled in the database, so cell type and time point are left out; the donor was told from shared clones. The DNA sequence is as follows: TGCGCCAGCAGCTTGCTACAGAGCTCCTACAATGAGCAGTTCTTC. Its coded protein is CASSLLQSSYNEQFF.